Presented here are 18 T cell receptor beta chains from one specimen sequenced in a study of Graves' ophthalmopathy and Graves' hyperthyroidism. Amplification of the TCR beta CDR3 regions used RNA transcripts (as template). HTBI primers were employed in first-round RT-PCR, then a second-round multiplex PCR followed. TCRdb analysed the multiplex PCR reads with MiXCR anew, one entry per CDR3 protein. Among about 740,000 distinct CDR3 sequences, 35% to 50% were seen once, and the ten largest hold 44%. Sequenced: peripheral blood. The receptors shown here come from an adult man with Graves' ophthalmopathy.

The CDR3 region has the DNA TGTGCCAGCAGCCCGGGACTAGCGGGAGGAAGCGGATTGTTTGGGGAGCTGTTTTTT. This encodes CASSPGLAGGSGLFGELFF. V and J are TRBV10-3 and TRBJ2-2, with 15 bases lining up with TRBD2. The CDR3 contains 19 residues. The V gene end was trimmed by 10 bases and the J gene end by 8 bases; junction bases not matched to a gene: 20. Germline V gene data show CDR1 as ENHRY and CDR2 as SYGVKD.

V gene TRBV7-2 combines with J gene TRBJ1-4; no definite D call. Germline CDR1 reads SGHTA; CDR2 reads FQGNSA. V lost 7 bases and J lost 8, with 8 bases in between. The CDR3 covers 11 residues. The CDR3: CASKSGEKLFF. CDR3 nucleotides: TGTGCCAGCAAATCGGGGGAAAAACTGTTTTTT.

This clonotype was observed many times. This chain uses TRBV2 with TRBJ1-2; no clear D gene. V dropped 6 bases and J dropped 8 bases, with 16 bases sitting between them. Germline CDR1 is SNHLY and CDR2 is FYNNEI. This CDR3 has 13 amino acids. The CDR3: CASSDGSYRGYTF. CDR3 DNA sequence: TGTGCCAGCAGCGATGGGTCCTACCGCGGCTACACCTTC. The entire variable domain, with the rest obtained from reference TRBV2 and TRBJ1-2, is as follows: EPEVTQTPSHQVTQMGQEVILRCVPISNHLYFYWYRQILGQKVEFLVSFYNNEISEKSEIFDDQFSVERPDGSNFTLKIRSTKLEDSAMYFCASSDGSYRGYTFGSGTRLTVV.

This clonotype was detected only a few times. J is TRBJ2-2 and V is TRBV25-1, with D tentatively TRBD2 (6 bases). The CDR3 is 16 residues long. Germline values: CDR1 MGHDK, CDR2 SYGVNS. Trimming took off 8 bases at V and 5 bases at J, with 21 bases between the two ends. CDR3 sequence reads: CASSPSPSGVTGELFF. The CDR3 coding sequence is TGTGCCAGCTCACCATCCCCTTCGGGGGTAACCGGGGAGCTGTTTTTT.

This clonotype was counted once. A read error may explain this, as a much larger clone is one base away. The rearrangement uses TRBV2 and TRBJ2-7; D is possibly TRBD1 or TRBD2 (5 bases each). The CDR3 totals 15 residues. Germline V gives CDR1 SNHLY, CDR2 FYNNEI. The V and J ends lost 8 bases and 3 bases respectively, with 20 bases between them. CDR3: CASGSTPGAGYEQYF. The CDR3 DNA reads as TGTGCCAGCGGCTCGACCCCCGGGGCAGGCTACGAGCAGTACTTC.

This clonotype was detected a few times. The chain links TRBV11-2 to TRBJ2-2; 11 bases fit TRBD2. The CDR3 spans 16 residues. Unmatched junction bases numbered 5, after V lost 2 bases and J lost 6 bases. The germline V gene has CDR1 SGHAT and CDR2 FQNNGV. CDR3 bases: TGTGCCAGCAGCTTACTAGCGGGAGGATTCTCCGGGGAGCTGTTTTTT. It translates to CASSLLAGGFSGELFF.

The gene calls are TRBV12-3 or TRBV12-4 and TRBJ2-2, with D uncertain. The V and J ends lost 6 bases and 0 bases respectively, with 8 bases between them. The CDR3 has 14 residues. CDR3 loop: CASRLTSNTGELFF. DNA of the CDR3: TGTGCCAGCAGGCTAACCTCGAACACCGGGGAGCTGTTTTTT.

A few counts support this clonotype. The J gene is TRBJ2-5, the V gene TRBV20-1; 12 nucleotides align to TRBD2. J was trimmed by 5 bases and V by 5 bases; bases with no gene match: 6. CDR3 size: 14 residues. CDR1 DFQATT and CDR2 SNEGSKA come from the germline V gene (reference sequence). The CDR3 region has the DNA TGCAGTGCTGGGACTAGCGGGCCGAGGGAGACCCAGTACTTC. This encodes CSAGTSGPRETQYF.

The V and J genes are TRBV2 and TRBJ2-3; 7 nucleotides match TRBD1. CDR1 SNHLY and CDR2 FYNNEI come from the germline V gene. This CDR3 has 14 residues. V lost 3 bases to trimming and J lost 2 bases; unmatched junction nucleotides: 2. The CDR3 is CASSETGSTDTQYF. CDR3 DNA: TGTGCCAGCAGTGAGACAGGGTCCACAGATACGCAGTATTTT.

This clonotype was picked up a small number of times. This chain links TRBV20-1 with TRBJ1-1, with D possibly being TRBD1 (6 bases). This CDR3 is built from 17 residues. V lost 3 bases and J lost 0, with 20 bases in between. Germline CDR1 is DFQATT and CDR2 is SNEGSKA (reference sequence). This CDR3 reads CSARPRGTIGMNTEAFF. DNA of the CDR3: TGCAGTGCTAGGCCCAGGGGCACCATAGGGATGAACACTGAAGCTTTCTTT.

In this sample, this clonotype turned up a few times. The chain joins TRBV10-2 to TRBJ2-3; no clear D gene. Trimming removed 2 bases at V and 1 base at J, with 4 bases between. The germline gives CDR1 WSHSY, CDR2 SAAADI. This CDR3 region has 13 residues. CDR3 bases: TGCGCCAGCAGTGAGGCCCGCACAGATACGCAGTATTTT. It translates to CASSEARTDTQYF.

This rearrangement joins TRBV19 to TRBJ1-6; tentative D call: TRBD1 (6 bases). Looked up from germline, CDR1 is LNHDA and CDR2 is SQIVND (reference sequence). The CDR3 runs 15 residues. Trimming stripped 6 bases from V and 8 bases from J, with 17 bases between. The CDR3 loop is CASREQGIGDSPLHF. CDR3 DNA: TGTGCCAGTAGAGAGCAGGGGATAGGGGATTCACCCCTCCACTTT.

V and J are TRBV7-9 and TRBJ1-4; D is uncertain. CDR3 size: 13 residues. Germline CDR1 and CDR2: SEHNR and FQNEAQ (reference sequence). Trimming cost V 5 bases and J 7 bases, with 11 bases left between them. This CDR3 is CASSQERGEKLFF. The CDR3 nucleotides are TGTGCCAGCAGCCAAGAAAGAGGTGAAAAACTGTTTTTT.

This chain joins TRBV2 and TRBJ1-5, with TRBD1 matching 10 bases. Per germline, CDR1 SNHLY and CDR2 FYNNEI. The CDR3 is made up of 17 amino acids. V was clipped by 5 bases and J by 0 bases; unmatched bases: 7. The chain's CDR3 is CASSLGQGGYSNQPQHF. CDR3 nucleotide sequence: TGTGCCAGCAGTCTCGGACAGGGGGGATATAGCAATCAGCCCCAGCATTTT.

As concerns this clonotype: The junction does not match germline at one end; this may be a read error. The chain employs TRBV7-9 and TRBJ2-5, with D hard to call. This CDR3 has 12 amino acids. Germline V gene lookup returns CDR1 SEHNR and CDR2 FQNEAQ (reference sequence). CDR3 region: CASSLRQEAQYF. The CDR3 DNA reads TGTGCCAGCAGCCTCAGGCAAGAGGCCCAGTACTTC.

This clonotype appeared a few times. One end of the junction fails to match germline, which may point to a read error. The chain joins TRBV6-5 to TRBJ1-2; 9 nucleotides agree with TRBD1. There are 17 residues in the CDR3. Germline assignment: CDR1 MNHEY and CDR2 SVGAGI. Here the CDR3 DNA reads TGTGCCAGCAGTGACTCCCCCCGAGACAGGGGGATAAGCGGCTACACCTTC. Its translation: CASSDSPRDRGISGYTF.

This clonotype showed up many times. This chain uses TRBV12-3 or TRBV12-4 with TRBJ1-1; unclear D gene. The V end lost 6 bases, the J end lost 0 bases, and 5 bases lay between the germline ends. The CDR3 is 12 residues long. As DNA, the CDR3 is TGTGCCAGCAGATCCTTGAACACTGAAGCTTTCTTT. It encodes CASRSLNTEAFF.

This clonotype was counted a few times. The V gene is TRBV10-1, the J gene TRBJ2-2, with 10 bases that match TRBD2. Trimming took 2 bases from V and 6 from J; bases not matched to a gene: 6. CDR1 and CDR2 from the germline V gene are WNHNN and SYGVQD (reference sequence). This CDR3 is built from 16 residues. Written as DNA, the CDR3 is TGCGCCAGCAGTGAGAAGGTAGCGGGAGGTCCCGGGGAGCTGTTTTTT. Residues: CASSEKVAGGPGELFF.